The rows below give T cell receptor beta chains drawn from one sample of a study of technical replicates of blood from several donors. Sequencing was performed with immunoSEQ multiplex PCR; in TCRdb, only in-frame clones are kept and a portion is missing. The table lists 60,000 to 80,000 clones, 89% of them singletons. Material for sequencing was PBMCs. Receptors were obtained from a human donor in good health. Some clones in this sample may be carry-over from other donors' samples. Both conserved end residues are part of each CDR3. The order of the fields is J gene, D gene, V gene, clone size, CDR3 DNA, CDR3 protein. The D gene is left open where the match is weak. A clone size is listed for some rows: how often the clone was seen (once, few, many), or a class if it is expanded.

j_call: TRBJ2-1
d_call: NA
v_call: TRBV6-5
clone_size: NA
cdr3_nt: TGTGCCAGCAGTTACTCGATAGCCAATGAGCAGTTCTTC
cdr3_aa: CASSYSIANEQFF

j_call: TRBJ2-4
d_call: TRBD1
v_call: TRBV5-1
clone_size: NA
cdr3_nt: TGCGCCAGCAGCTTGGCCGGGACAGGTCTAGCCAAAAACATTCAGTACTTC
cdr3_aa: CASSLAGTGLAKNIQYF

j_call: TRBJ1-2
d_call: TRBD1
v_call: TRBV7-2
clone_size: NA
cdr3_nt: TGTGCCAGCAGCCCCGGGACAGGGCTAGACTACACCTTC
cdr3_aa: CASSPGTGLDYTF

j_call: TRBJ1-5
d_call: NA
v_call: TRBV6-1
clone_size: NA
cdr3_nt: TGTGCCAGCCGGGTCTACAGGGTTCGCAATCAGCCCCAGCATTTT
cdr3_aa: CASRVYRVRNQPQHF

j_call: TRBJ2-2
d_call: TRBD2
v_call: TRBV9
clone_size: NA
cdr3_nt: TGTGCCAGCAGCCTCCAAGCGGGAGGGGTGGGCGGGGAGCTGTTTTTT
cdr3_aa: CASSLQAGGVGGELFF

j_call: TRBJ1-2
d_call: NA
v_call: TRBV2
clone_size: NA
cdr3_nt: TGTGCCAGTGGGTCGACACCCTATGGCTACACCTTC
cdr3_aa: CASGSTPYGYTF

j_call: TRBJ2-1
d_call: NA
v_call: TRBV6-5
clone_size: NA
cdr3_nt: TGTGCCAGCAGTTACTTTAGTGGCAATGAGCAGTTCTTC
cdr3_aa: CASSYFSGNEQFF

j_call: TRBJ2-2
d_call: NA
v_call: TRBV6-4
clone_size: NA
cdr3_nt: TGTGCCAGCAGACCGGGACAGAACACCGGGGAGCTGTTTTTT
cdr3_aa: CASRPGQNTGELFF

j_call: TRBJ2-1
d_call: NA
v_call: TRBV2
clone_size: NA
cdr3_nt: TGTGCCAGCAGCTTACTAGGATCGTTCTTC
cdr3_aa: CASSLLGSFF

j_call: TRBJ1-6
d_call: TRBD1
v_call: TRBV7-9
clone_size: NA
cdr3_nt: TGTGCCAGCAGCCCGGGACAGGGGTACATGGTCCGAAATTCACCCCTCCACTTT
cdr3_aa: CASSPGQGYMVRNSPLHF

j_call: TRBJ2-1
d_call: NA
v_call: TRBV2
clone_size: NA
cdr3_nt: TGTGCCAGCAGTGAAAGGGAGGCGGAGCAGTTCTTC
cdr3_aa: CASSEREAEQFF

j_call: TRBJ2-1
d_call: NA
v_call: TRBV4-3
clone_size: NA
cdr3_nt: TGCGCCTCGCAATATAGGCAGGGATCGGACAATGAGCAGTTCTTC
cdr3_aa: CASQYRQGSDNEQFF

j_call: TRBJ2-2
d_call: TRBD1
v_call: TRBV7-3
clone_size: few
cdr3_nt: TGTGCCAGCGGGACAGGATTGATAACCGGGGAGCTGTTTTTT
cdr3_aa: CASGTGLITGELFF

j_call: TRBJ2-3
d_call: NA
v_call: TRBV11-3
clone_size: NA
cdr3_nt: TGTGCCAGCAGCTTAAGTACGGCAGATACGCAGTATTTT
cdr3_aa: CASSLSTADTQYF

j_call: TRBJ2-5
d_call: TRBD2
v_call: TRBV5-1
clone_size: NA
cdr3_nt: TGCGCCAGCAGCTCGCCAGCGGGAGTACAAGAGACCCAGTACTTC
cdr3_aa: CASSSPAGVQETQYF

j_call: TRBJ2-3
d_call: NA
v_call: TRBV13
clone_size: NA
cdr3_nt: TGTGCCAGCAGCTATATGGGGGCCGGGGATACGCAGTATTTT
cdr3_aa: CASSYMGAGDTQYF